This T cell receptor (beta chain) was observed in a study of blood T cell repertoires in COVID-19 (dated by TCRdb to 2018 to 2021). Background on the whole study: Samples covering the acute and convalescent phases of COVID-19 were provided by collaborators in the United States, Italy and Spain. The prospective study material was composed of cDNA or gDNA derived from T cells, B-cell-depleted T cells, or PBMCs. Deeply sampled blood TCRbeta repertoires from subjects exposed to, actively infected with, or recovered from COVID-19 were included in the dataset. The repertoires were released in a freely available public database intended as a resource for research on the immune response to SARS-CoV-2. Samples were obtained from the ongoing ImmuneRACE study (first 160 participants) and from 1,254 subjects provided by 6 global collaborators. The sample metadata nearly always contained a de-identified subject ID, COVID-19 status, age in years and sex. Where HLA class I and class II types were available, the types were taken from metadata supplied by the sample provider, not from assay-based typing. Study-wide findings and limitations: The quantity of clinical and demographic metadata differed by source and by participant and was supplied without curation.

This clone has just a few counts. Its cognate antigen has yet to be identified. Base qualities are not at hand, and no much larger clone is one base apart. TCRbeta CDR3 regions were amplified from genomic DNA using the immunoSEQ Assay, a bias-controlled multiplex PCR. The study's own analysis went as follows. The number of nucleated cells in each sample was estimated from the amplification of reference gene primers within the assay. Sequence reads were collapsed and filtered to measure the absolute abundance of every unique TCRbeta CDR3 rearrangement. For each sample, productive Simpson clonality was calculated by taking the square root of Simpson's diversity index across productive rearrangements. TCRdb limited this immuneACCESS table to in-frame rearrangements with V and J called. A share of clones is missing; checked studies link under half to unresolved V genes, and the rest is unexplained. D and trimming come from the DNA, and the V and J calls and clone size come from that table. Across this sample there are fewer than 450,000 clones, with around nine tenths seen only once. The top ten hold 1.2% of the sample.

For this chain, trimming is 4 bases at the V end and 7 bases at the J end, and the number of junction bases without a gene match is 4. The germline V gene yields SGHRS for CDR1 and YFSETQ for CDR2. Including cysteine and phenylalanine, the CDR3 has 14 amino acids. This entry keeps only the CDR3 DNA: 42 bases, framed from base 1. In the prospective study, participants were about 18 to 100 years old, resided in 25 or so geographic areas of the United States, and were enrolled through a virtual design. In the prospective study, participants were assigned to cohorts based on the clinical history participants reported in a screening survey and a study questionnaire. Recovered participants in ImmuneRACE Cohort 3 were defined as having two consecutive negative NP/OP PCR tests, clearance from a healthcare professional, or resolution of symptoms. Each participant in the prospective study had whole blood, serum and a nasopharyngeal or oropharyngeal swab collected by mobile phlebotomists. Prospective study participants could optionally give additional blood draws and questionnaires over a roughly two-month period. Blood samples from the prospective study were shipped frozen or at room temperature prior to DNA extraction.

Specimen: PBMCs or T cells enriched from blood (not recorded which). This receptor was taken from a woman younger than 35 who had recovered from COVID-19. The V and J segments used are TRBV5-1 and TRBJ2-2, with 10 middle bases fitting TRBD1. The CDR3 here reads CASSRQGADGELFF. Read as DNA, the sequence is TGCGCCAGCAGCAGACAGGGGGCGGACGGGGAGCTGTTTTTT.